This T cell receptor beta chain was documented in a study of blood T cells in healthy people across ages. Notes on the study in general: Naive T cell percentage strongly correlated with TCR beta diversity.

As concerns this clonotype: Its antigen is unknown.

The CDR3 has 15 amino acids. With 0 bases clipped from V and 7 bases from J, the junction kept 4 bases outside the gene matches. Looked up from germline, CDR1 is ENHRY and CDR2 is SYGVKD. The use of a sample-barcoded 5' primer and a J-beta primer mix characterized a second PCR of about 7 to 12 cycles. MiXCR, run by TCRdb on the 5' RACE reads, gives a single entry per CDR3 protein. Here the sample spans roughly 500,000 distinct CDR3 sequences, 25% to 30% being singletons. The gene calls are TRBV10-3 and TRBJ2-1, with TRBD1 identical over 9 bases. Sequenced material: blood. The TCR comes from a woman aged 70-85 years in good health. The CDR3 nucleotides read TGTGCCATCAGTGAGTCAACAGGGGGCAAAAATGAGCAGTTCTTC. Residues: CAISESTGGKNEQFF.